What follows is one TCR beta chain and its context. Its antigen is undetermined. V was cut by 4 bases and J by 4 bases, with 11 bases left in between. The CDR3 is made up of 14 amino acids. Germline CDR1 is SEHNR and CDR2 is FQNEAQ (reference sequence). Constant-region reverse primers amplified full-length variable regions, followed by semi-nested Nested Universal Primer A PCR. TCRdb fed the 5' RACE reads into MiXCR, producing one record per CDR3 protein. The data contain 45,000 to 55,000 distinct CDR3 sequences, approximately 25% of them seen just once; the ten biggest clones take up 2.5% to 4%. Purified naive CD4+ T cells were depleted of CD25+ Tregs. Findings of the study overall: Tumor Treg TCRs overlapped most with tumor naive CD4+ cells. Larger-cohort validation covered only one TCR beta V-J rearrangement.

The chain has TRBV7-9 and TRBJ1-3, with a possible D match to TRBD1 (5 bases). This clonotype was sampled from a female donor with breast cancer. The sample comprised tumor-infiltrating naive CD4+ T cells sorted from the breast tumor. The subset: naive CD4+ T cells, CD4+CD45RA+CD25-. The CDR3 DNA is TGTGCCAGCAGCTCGGGACCGAGAGGAAACACCATATATTTT. This sequence encodes CASSSGPRGNTIYF.